One and the same sample provided the 32 T cell receptor beta chains below, sequenced in a study of blood T cell repertoires in COVID-19. Profiled with immunoSEQ multiplex PCR; TCRdb holds only in-frame clones, not every one. The sample lists 200,000 to 250,000 clones; approximately 83% were seen once. Sequenced material: PBMCs or T cells enriched from blood (not recorded which). Source of these receptors: a woman aged 55 to 70 who had recovered from COVID-19.

Only a few counts were recorded for this clone. The CDR3 DNA sequence: TGTGCCGTACAACAGCAGTTCTTC. Translated: CAVQQQFF. The rearrangement links TRBV2 to TRBJ2-1; D is uncertain. The V gene lost 11 bases and the J gene lost 11 bases, with 7 bases spanning the gap. CDR3 length: 8 amino acids. Germline CDR1 reads SNHLY; CDR2 reads FYNNEI.

The J gene is TRBJ2-2, the V gene TRBV24-1; tentatively, D is TRBD1 (5 bases). This CDR3 contains 15 residues. Trimming cost V 2 bases and J 3 bases, with 9 bases left between them. CDR1 is KGHDR and CDR2 is SFDVKD in the germline V gene. CDR3 DNA sequence: TGTGCCACCAGTGATTCGAGACAGCACACCGGGGAGCTGTTTTTT. Translated: CATSDSRQHTGELFF.

The chain joins TRBV6-5 to TRBJ1-1, with TRBD1 matching over 10 bases. In germline, CDR1 is MNHEY, CDR2 SVGAGI. The CDR3 spans 13 residues. The V and J ends lost 5 bases and 11 bases, in that order; junction bases with no gene match: 8. The CDR3 DNA sequence: TGTGCCAGCAGTCCGGGCCGGGGACAGGGGGCTTTCTTT. Protein sequence: CASSPGRGQGAFF.

The count of this clone is one. The gene calls are TRBV27 and TRBJ2-3; D may be TRBD1 (6 bases). V was shortened by 2 bases and J by 8 bases, with 32 bases between the two germline ends. The CDR3 loop spans 20 amino acids. Germline lookup yields CDR1 MNHEY and CDR2 SMNVEV (reference sequence). The CDR3 sequence is CASSLQGQGLGGFPQGTQYF. The DNA of the CDR3 is TGTGCCAGCAGTTTACAGGGGCAGGGGTTAGGCGGGTTCCCACAGGGTACGCAGTATTTT.

This chain links TRBV24-1 with TRBJ1-3, with 8 positions matching TRBD1. J gave up 4 bases and V 11 bases, and 3 bases lay outside the gene matches. Germline-derived CDR1 and CDR2 are KGHDR and SFDVKD. CDR3 length: 12 amino acids. This chain's CDR3 is CASRGQGNTIYF. The CDR3 DNA reads TGTGCCAGCAGGGGGCAGGGAAACACCATATATTTT.

Only one count was recorded for this clone. The chain uses TRBV2 and TRBJ1-2, with TRBD1 identical over 7 bases. The junction had 11 bases not matched to a gene; V was cut back by 6 bases and J by 7 bases. The CDR3 is 14 residues long. Germline V gene lookup returns CDR1 SNHLY and CDR2 FYNNEI. The CDR3 DNA reads as TGTGCCAGCAGCCCCGACAGGGACATGGGTGGCTACACCTTC. It encodes CASSPDRDMGGYTF.

V usage is TRBV2 and J usage is TRBJ2-1, with 13 bases identical to TRBD2. CDR1 is SNHLY and CDR2 is FYNNEI in the germline V gene. V shed 5 bases and J 10 bases; nucleotides not matched to a gene: 8. This CDR3 region has 15 residues. This CDR3 reads CASSPRTSGRDEQFF. The CDR3 nucleotides read TGTGCCAGCAGTCCCCGGACTAGCGGGAGAGACGAGCAGTTCTTC.

The CDR3 protein is CASTDSGTGVYGYTF. The CDR3 nucleotides are TGTGCCAGCACAGATTCCGGGACAGGGGTCTATGGCTACACCTTC. V gene TRBV25-1 combines with J gene TRBJ1-2; 10 nucleotides agree with TRBD1. J lost 4 bases, V lost 7 bases, and 9 bases had no gene match. The CDR3 covers 15 residues. Germline loops: CDR1 MGHDK, CDR2 SYGVNS.

The chain joins TRBV6-2 or TRBV6-3 to TRBJ1-2, with a tentative D call TRBD1 (6 bases). V lost 0 bases to trimming and J lost 3 bases, with 11 bases between them. The CDR3 extends over 15 amino acids. CDR1 and CDR2 (germline): MNHEY, SVGEGT. Here the CDR3 DNA reads TGTGCCAGCAGTTACTCTGGACAGCGCGACTATGGCTACACCTTC. As protein: CASSYSGQRDYGYTF.

The rearrangement uses TRBV24-1 and TRBJ2-5; TRBD1 aligns across 8 bases. Losses at the gene ends were 7 bases for V and 5 bases for J; bases not matched to a gene: 11. The CDR3 covers 15 residues. In germline, CDR1 is KGHDR, CDR2 SFDVKD. CDR3 DNA: TGTGCCACCAGATCATACAGGGGGTCGGAGGAGACCCAGTACTTC. Amino acid sequence: CATRSYRGSEETQYF.

This clone has a count of ten or more. The chain is built from TRBV5-1 and TRBJ2-2; 7 nucleotides match TRBD1. CDR3 length: 16 residues. The germline gives CDR1 SGHRS, CDR2 YFSETQ. The ends lost 7 bases at V and 3 bases at J; junction bases unmatched: 12. The CDR3 here is CASSLEGARDTGELFF. In nucleotides, the CDR3 is TGCGCCAGCTCTCTTGAGGGGGCGCGTGACACCGGGGAGCTGTTTTTT.

The V call is TRBV9, the J call TRBJ2-5, with D unclear. V was trimmed by 0 bases and J by 3 bases, leaving 6 bases between them. Germline CDR1 and CDR2: SGDLS and YYNGEE. The CDR3 runs 13 residues. The CDR3 protein is CASSVGAEETQYF. For the CDR3, the DNA is TGTGCCAGCAGCGTAGGGGCAGAAGAGACCCAGTACTTC.

The rearrangement links TRBV5-1 to TRBJ1-2, with unresolved D. The length of the CDR3 is 13 residues. Germline V gene lookup returns CDR1 SGHRS and CDR2 YFSETQ. V was shortened by 5 bases and J by 4 bases, with 12 bases between the two germline ends. The CDR3 loop reads CASSPRVVYGYTF. The CDR3 DNA reads as TGCGCCAGCAGTCCTCGGGTCGTCTATGGCTACACCTTC.

V is TRBV9 and J is TRBJ2-3; possibly TRBD2 for D (5 bases). CDR1 and CDR2 (germline): SGDLS, YYNGEE. The CDR3 loop spans 14 amino acids. The V gene lost 1 base and the J gene lost 4 bases, with 10 bases spanning the gap. The CDR3 reads CASSVNLASDTQYF. CDR3 sequence (DNA): TGTGCCAGCAGCGTAAACCTAGCCTCAGATACGCAGTATTTT.

The V call is TRBV6-4, the J call TRBJ2-3, with TRBD1 matching 10 bases. This CDR3 has 12 amino acids. Germline V gene sequence: CDR1 MRHNA, CDR2 SNTAGT. J was trimmed by 8 bases and V by 8 bases; bases with no gene match: 4. Here the CDR3 reads CASGTGEGTQYF. The CDR3 DNA sequence: TGTGCCAGCGGGACAGGGGAGGGTACGCAGTATTTT.

This chain connects TRBV4-3 to TRBJ2-7; D may be TRBD2 (5 bases). Germline V gene data show CDR1 as LGHNA and CDR2 as YSLEER. CDR3 length equals 13 residues. Deletions cut 3 bases from V and 5 bases from J, with 11 bases between. CDR3 sequence reads: CASSQAEGHEQYF. CDR3 sequence (DNA): TGCGCCAGCAGCCAGGCCGAGGGCCACGAGCAGTACTTC.

The V call is TRBV5-6, the J call TRBJ1-5, with 7 bases fitting TRBD1. The germline gives CDR1 SGHDT, CDR2 YYEEEE. This CDR3 contains 16 residues. V lost 2 bases to trimming and J lost 2 bases; unmatched junction nucleotides: 7. The CDR3 loop reads CASSFYRGEGNQPQHF. The CDR3 DNA reads as TGTGCCAGCAGCTTTTACAGGGGAGAGGGCAATCAGCCCCAGCATTTT. Filled out from reference TRBV5-6 and TRBJ1-5, the complete variable domain reads DAGVTQSPTHLIKTRGQQVTLRCSPKSGHDTVSWYQQALGQGPQFIFQYYEEEERQRGNFPDRFSGHQFPNYSSELNVNALLLGDSALYLCASSFYRGEGNQPQHFGDGTRLSIL.

This clone was found once. The chain couples TRBV6-5 to TRBJ2-3, with TRBD2 as a possible D gene (6 bases). The CDR3 is made up of 14 amino acids. Trimming took 5 bases from V and 10 from J, leaving 19 bases between them. Germline CDR1 MNHEY, CDR2 SVGAGI. In DNA, the CDR3 is TGTGCCAGCAGTAGACCCGGGACTCCAGAGGCGCAGTATTTT. This codes for CASSRPGTPEAQYF.

This chain links TRBV3-1 (or the pseudogene TRBV3-2) with TRBJ1-4, with 8 bases lining up with TRBD1. CDR3 size: 18 residues. CDR1 is LGHDT and CDR2 is YNNKEL in the germline V gene (reference sequence). V was clipped by 3 bases and J by 7 bases; unmatched bases: 16. The CDR3 spells CASSHFFDAGGAAEKLFF. CDR3 bases: TGTGCCAGCAGCCACTTCTTTGATGCAGGGGGCGCGGCTGAAAAACTGTTTTTT.

V and J are TRBV9 and TRBJ2-5; D might be TRBD1 (7 bases). Looked up from germline, CDR1 is SGDLS and CDR2 is YYNGEE. With 4 bases removed from V and 0 bases from J, the gap between germline ends came to 22 bases. This CDR3 is 18 amino acids long. The CDR3 nucleotides are TGTGCCAGCAGCCCCCGTGAGGGGGGACAGAGGTACCAAGAGACCCAGTACTTC. It translates to CASSPREGGQRYQETQYF.

CDR3 loop: CASSLREPDEKLFF. The CDR3 DNA reads TGTGCCAGCAGCCTCCGGGAGCCAGATGAAAAACTGTTTTTT. The chain recombines TRBV3-1 (or the pseudogene TRBV3-2) with TRBJ1-4; D is undetermined. The CDR3 is made up of 14 amino acids. Deletions cut 4 bases from V and 6 bases from J, with 12 bases between. The germline V gene encodes CDR1 LGHDT and CDR2 YNNKEL (reference sequence).

The chain couples TRBV5-1 to TRBJ2-2, with 16 bases identical to TRBD2. V dropped 3 bases and J dropped 0; count of bases not matched to a gene: 5. The CDR3 totals 19 residues. In germline, CDR1 is SGHRS, CDR2 YFSETQ. The CDR3 DNA sequence: TGCGCCAGCAGCTGGTGGGGACTAGCGGGAGGGCCGAACACCGGGGAGCTGTTTTTT. Amino acids: CASSWWGLAGGPNTGELFF.

J is TRBJ2-1 and V is TRBV6-5; 11 bases match TRBD2. J was trimmed by 4 bases and V by 7 bases; bases with no gene match: 6. This CDR3 has 15 residues. CDR1 and CDR2 from the germline V gene are MNHEY and SVGAGI. CDR3 region: CASTTGLAAYNEQFF. The CDR3 DNA is TGTGCCAGCACTACGGGACTAGCGGCGTACAATGAGCAGTTCTTC.

The CDR3 region has the DNA TGTGCCAGCAGCCTCGGGACAGGCGATGGCTACACCTTC. As protein: CASSLGTGDGYTF. The chain employs TRBV7-3 and TRBJ1-2; 8 bases map to TRBD1. Germline lookup yields CDR1 SGHTA and CDR2 FQGTGA. J was trimmed by 6 bases and V by 5 bases; bases with no gene match: 5. This CDR3 has 13 amino acids.

J is TRBJ1-3 and V is TRBV30; D possibly corresponds to TRBD1 (6 bases). CDR3 length: 14 amino acids. V lost 1 base, J lost 0 bases, and 7 bases lay in between. Germline V gene lookup returns CDR1 GTSNPN and CDR2 SVGIG (reference sequence). CDR3 DNA sequence: TGTGCCTGGAGTGGAGGGGGCTCTGGAAACACCATATATTTT. Amino acid sequence: CAWSGGGSGNTIYF.

The chain links TRBV2 to TRBJ2-7; D possibly corresponds to TRBD1 (7 bases). The CDR3 extends over 14 amino acids. Germline V gives CDR1 SNHLY, CDR2 FYNNEI. V dropped 4 bases and J dropped 6 bases, with 16 bases sitting between them. For the CDR3, the DNA is TGTGCCAGCAGTGTCCAGGGGGGTCTAGGCGAGCAGTACTTC. Protein sequence: CASSVQGGLGEQYF.

This clone was seen just once. The V call is TRBV5-1, the J call TRBJ1-1; 11 bases match TRBD1. Germline V lookup: CDR1 SGHRS, CDR2 YFSETQ. J lost 11 bases, V lost 4 bases, and 16 bases had no gene match. This CDR3 has 16 residues. The CDR3 is CASSPRTGGAGKRAFF. The DNA of the CDR3 is TGCGCCAGCAGCCCGCGGACAGGGGGCGCGGGCAAACGCGCTTTCTTT.

The V and J genes are TRBV7-2 and TRBJ1-5, with 10 bases lining up with TRBD1. The CDR3 is made up of 14 amino acids. The germline CDR1 and CDR2 sequences are SGHTA and FQGNSA. J was trimmed by 5 bases and V by 5 bases; bases with no gene match: 3. CDR3 residues: CASSQDRGHQPQHF. The CDR3 bases are TGTGCCAGCAGCCAAGACAGGGGGCATCAGCCCCAGCATTTT.

The V call is TRBV11-2, the J call TRBJ2-3; TRBD2 agrees at 14 bases. In germline, CDR1 is SGHAT, CDR2 FQNNGV. The junction had 5 bases not matched to a gene; V was cut back by 5 bases and J by 7 bases. The CDR3 spans 15 residues. The CDR3 loop is CASSTGLAGAYTQYF. In DNA form, the CDR3 reads TGTGCCAGCAGCACGGGACTAGCGGGGGCCTATACGCAGTATTTT.

The V gene is TRBV5-1, the J gene TRBJ2-1, with D perhaps TRBD2 (6 bases). There are 16 residues in the CDR3. Trimming pared 0 bases from V and 0 bases from J, leaving 10 bases between. From germline, CDR1 is SGHRS and CDR2 YFSETQ. The CDR3 nucleotides are TGCGCCAGCAGCTTGGAGGGCGGGGACTCCTACAATGAGCAGTTCTTC. It specifies CASSLEGGDSYNEQFF. Filled out from reference TRBV5-1 and TRBJ2-1, the complete variable domain reads KAGVTQTPRYLIKTRGQQVTLSCSPISGHRSVSWYQQTPGQGLQFLFEYFSETQRNKGNFPGRFSGRQFSNSRSEMNVSTLELGDSALYLCASSLEGGDSYNEQFFGPGTRLTVL.

This chain links TRBV19 with TRBJ2-7, with a weak D call TRBD1 (6 bases). The CDR3 extends over 16 amino acids. Germline values: CDR1 LNHDA, CDR2 SQIVND (reference sequence). V shed 3 bases and J shed 6 bases, with 21 bases lying between them. CDR3 protein: CASSIKGGGTRREQYF. For the CDR3, the DNA is TGTGCCAGTAGTATTAAAGGGGGTGGAACCAGACGCGAGCAGTACTTC.

The chain recombines TRBV9 with TRBJ1-2, with 7 bases aligning to TRBD1. V lost 4 bases to trimming and J lost 2 bases; unmatched junction nucleotides: 8. CDR3 length: 15 residues. CDR1 is SGDLS and CDR2 is YYNGEE in the germline V gene. DNA of the CDR3: TGTGCCAGCAGCCCATACAGGGGCCCGAACTATGGCTACACCTTC. As protein: CASSPYRGPNYGYTF.